This T cell receptor beta chain derives from a study of T cell responses to AZD1222 COVID-19 vaccine. General study results and limits: The donor cohort was predominantly white British with a female majority, and clonal diversity may have been underestimated. Just a handful of AZD1222 recipients were seropositive at baseline. Two AZD1222 doses significantly raised spike-specific TCR breadth and depth over controls. Regions 160-218 and 743-854 held dominance among vaccine-associated CD4 TCRs, which spanned spike.

V was cut by 5 bases and J by 6 bases, with 17 bases left in between. The CDR3 spans 15 residues. Germline loops: CDR1 MDHEN, CDR2 SYDVKM. The data were produced by immunoSEQ multiplex PCR, yet TCRdb's version contains in-frame clones alone and is incomplete. The repertoire holds over 130,000 clones, with 75% to 90% as singletons. A note on this clone: As yet, its antigen is unknown.

The V call is TRBV28, the J call TRBJ1-5; possibly TRBD1 for D (6 bases). The source was peripheral blood, collected 28 days after the second AZD1222 dose. The sequence was obtained from an adult who received the AZD1222 COVID-19 vaccine. CDR3 DNA: TGTGCCAGCAGTACAGGGTCAACCGCGGTTCAGCCCCAGCATTTT. It yields the protein CASSTGSTAVQPQHF.